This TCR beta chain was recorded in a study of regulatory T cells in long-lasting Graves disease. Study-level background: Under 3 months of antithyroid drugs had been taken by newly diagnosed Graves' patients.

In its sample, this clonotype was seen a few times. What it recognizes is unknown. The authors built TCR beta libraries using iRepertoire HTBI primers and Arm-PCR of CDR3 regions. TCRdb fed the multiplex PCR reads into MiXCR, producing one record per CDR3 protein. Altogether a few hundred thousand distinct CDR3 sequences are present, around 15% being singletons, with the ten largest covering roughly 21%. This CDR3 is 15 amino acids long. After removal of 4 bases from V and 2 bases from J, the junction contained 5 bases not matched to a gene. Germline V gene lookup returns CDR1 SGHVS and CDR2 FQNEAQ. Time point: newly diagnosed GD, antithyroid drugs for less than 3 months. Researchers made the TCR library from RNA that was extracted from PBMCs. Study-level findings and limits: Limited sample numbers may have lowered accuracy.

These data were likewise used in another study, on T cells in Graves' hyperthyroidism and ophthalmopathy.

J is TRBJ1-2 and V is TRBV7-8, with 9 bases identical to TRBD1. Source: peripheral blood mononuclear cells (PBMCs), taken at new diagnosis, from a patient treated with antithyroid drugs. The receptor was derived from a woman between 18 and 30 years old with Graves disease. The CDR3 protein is CASSSQGALNYGYTF. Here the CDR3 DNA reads TGTGCCAGCAGCTCACAGGGGGCCTTGAACTATGGCTACACCTTC.